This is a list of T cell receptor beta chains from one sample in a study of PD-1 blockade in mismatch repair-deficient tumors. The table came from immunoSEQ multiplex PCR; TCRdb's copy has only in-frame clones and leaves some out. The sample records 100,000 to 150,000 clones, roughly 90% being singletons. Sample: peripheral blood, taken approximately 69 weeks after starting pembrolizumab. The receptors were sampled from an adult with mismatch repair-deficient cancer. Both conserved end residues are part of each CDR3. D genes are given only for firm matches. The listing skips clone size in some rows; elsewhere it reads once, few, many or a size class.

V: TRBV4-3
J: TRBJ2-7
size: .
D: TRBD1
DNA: TGCGCCAGCAGCCCGCGACAGGGGGCCTACGAGCAGTACTTC
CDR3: CASSPRQGAYEQYF

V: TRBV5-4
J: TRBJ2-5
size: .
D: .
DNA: TGTGCCAGCAGCAGCCAGGGGACCGAGACCCAGTACTTC
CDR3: CASSSQGTETQYF

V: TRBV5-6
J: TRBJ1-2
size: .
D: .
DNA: TGTGCCAGCAGCTTTGGGGGCGCAGTCTATGGCTACACCTTC
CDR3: CASSFGGAVYGYTF

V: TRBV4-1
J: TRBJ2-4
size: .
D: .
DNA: TGCGCCAGCAGCCAAGCGTCAGACATTCAGTACTTC
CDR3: CASSQASDIQYF

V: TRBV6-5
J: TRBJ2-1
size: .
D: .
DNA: TGTGCCAGCAGTCGACGGGAAACCTACAATGAGCAGTTCTTC
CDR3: CASSRRETYNEQFF

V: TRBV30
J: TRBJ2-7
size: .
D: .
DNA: TGTGCCTGGAGTGTACTGAAAGGGGCTGCCTACGAGCAGTACTTC
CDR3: CAWSVLKGAAYEQYF

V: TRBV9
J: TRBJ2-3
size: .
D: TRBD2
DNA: TGTGCCAGCAGCGTGGCGGGAGTGGTTGGGGCAGATACGCAGTATTTT
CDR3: CASSVAGVVGADTQYF

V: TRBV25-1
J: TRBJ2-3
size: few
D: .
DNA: TGTGCCAGCAGTGACGGAGTCACAGATACGCAGTATTTT
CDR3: CASSDGVTDTQYF

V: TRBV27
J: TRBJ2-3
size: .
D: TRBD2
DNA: TGTGCCAGCAGTTTAAAGCCTAACGGACTAGCGGGGGGGAGGTTGGGAGATACGCAGTATTTT
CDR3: CASSLKPNGLAGGRLGDTQYF

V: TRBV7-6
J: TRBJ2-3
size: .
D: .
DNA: TGTGCCAGCAGCTTAGTCCCCCAGCCCACAGATACGCAGTATTTT
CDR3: CASSLVPQPTDTQYF

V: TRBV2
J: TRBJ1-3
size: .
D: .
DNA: TGTGCCAGCACCAACCAAATCGACAGACAGGGAAACACCATATATTTT
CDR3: CASTNQIDRQGNTIYF

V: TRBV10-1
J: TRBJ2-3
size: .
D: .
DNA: TGCGCCAGCAGTGATGGTGATACGCAGTATTTT
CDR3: CASSDGDTQYF

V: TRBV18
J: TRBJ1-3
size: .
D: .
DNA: TGTGCCAGCTCACCCTCAGCTTACTCTGGAAACACCATATATTTT
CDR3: CASSPSAYSGNTIYF

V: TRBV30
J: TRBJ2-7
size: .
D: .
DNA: TGTGCCTGGAGTTCCGGGATTGTCGCCTACGAGCAGTACTTC
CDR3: CAWSSGIVAYEQYF

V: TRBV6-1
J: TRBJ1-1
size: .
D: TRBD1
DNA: TGTGCCAGCACTTTACAGGGGCGCACTGAAGCTTTCTTT
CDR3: CASTLQGRTEAFF

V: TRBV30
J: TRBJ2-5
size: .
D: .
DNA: TGTGCCTGGAGTGTGCAGGGCTATCAAGAGACCCAGTACTTC
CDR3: CAWSVQGYQETQYF

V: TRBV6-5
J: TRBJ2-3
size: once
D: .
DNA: TGTGCCAGCAGTGCCCGTCCAACGGGGGCAGATACGCAGTATTTT
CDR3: CASSARPTGADTQYF